This TCR beta chain was obtained from a study of T-cell reconstitution after alpha-beta-depleted transplantation in children. Findings and limits, study-wide: Newly produced T cells mostly accounted for T-cell counts and diversity one year post-transplant. Surviving recipient T cells and thymic progenitors produced the high day-60 TCRbeta diversity seen in some patients.

Unique molecular identifiers tagged the TCRbeta library. TCRdb ran MiXCR on the PCR reads and lists one entry per CDR3 protein. The data show about 980,000 distinct CDR3 sequences, 25% to 35% seen once. This clonotype was observed once. Antigen unknown. Trimming took off 5 bases at V and 11 bases at J, with 15 bases between the two ends. This CDR3 has 12 amino acids. The material sequenced was PBMCs, mostly from graft donor cells, taken 360 days after TCRalphabeta/CD19-depleted stem cell transplant. The clonotype comes from a boy in the first two years of life who had a stem cell transplant for SCID, so the T cells may come from the graft donor. This chain connects TRBV12-3 or TRBV12-4 to TRBJ1-1, with D uncertain. Written as DNA, the CDR3 is TGTGCCAGCAGTCACGTGGGAAGAAAGGCTTTCTTT. It is translated as CASSHVGRKAFF.